The 3 T cell receptor beta chains in this list originate from one sample, sequenced in a study of control samples from healthy donors and cancer patients. Sequencing was performed with immunoSEQ multiplex PCR; in TCRdb, only in-frame clones are kept and a portion is missing. The data show 85,000 to 95,000 clones, with roughly 92% seen just once and around 0.9% held by the top ten. The material sequenced was blood. These receptors were collected from a woman aged 25 to 39 in good health.

The chain has TRBV5-8 and TRBJ1-5; D might be TRBD1 (5 bases). Trimming left V 0 bases short and J 0 bases short, with 7 bases between. The CDR3 totals 15 residues. CDR1 is SGHTS, CDR2 YDEGEE, per germline. The CDR3 nucleotides are TGTGCCAGCAGCTTGGCGGGGGATAGCAATCAGCCCCAGCATTTT. Translation gives CASSLAGDSNQPQHF. The full variable domain, completed using reference TRBV5-8 and TRBJ1-5, is EAGVTQSPTHLIKTRGQQATLRCSPISGHTSVYWYQQALGLGLQFLLWYDEGEERNRGNFPPRFSGRQFPNYSSELNVNALELEDSALYLCASSLAGDSNQPQHFGDGTRLSIL.

The rearrangement uses TRBV28 and TRBJ1-1; D is unclear. The CDR3 is 12 residues long. In germline, CDR1 is MDHEN, CDR2 SYDVKM. Trimming took off 8 bases at V and 1 base at J, with 8 bases between the two ends. The CDR3 coding sequence is TGTGCCAGCGGCCGACGGAACACTGAAGCTTTCTTT. The encoded protein is CASGRRNTEAFF.

This sequence joins TRBV10-2 and TRBJ2-1, with a possible D match to TRBD2 (7 bases). Trimming took off 10 bases at V and 1 base at J, with 23 bases between the two ends. The germline V gene encodes CDR1 WSHSY and CDR2 SAAADI. The CDR3 runs to 17 residues. The CDR3 nucleotides are TGCGCCACAGGTAGGGGGAGGGACCACATATCCTACAATGAGCAGTTCTTC. Amino acids: CATGRGRDHISYNEQFF.